This TCR beta chain was identified during a study of low-dose radiotherapy and immunotherapy resistance in tumors. Study as a whole: For Cohort 1, fractions of 0.5 Gy were given every 2 weeks, reaching 6.5 Gy overall. Each patient was administered nivolumab intravenously at 240 mg, which was a flat dose, every two weeks, along with intravenous ipilimumab at 1 mg/kg every six weeks.

Trimming cost V 2 bases and J 10 bases, with 13 bases left between them. The V gene's germline CDR1 is SGHRS and CDR2 YFSETQ. CDR3 length equals 13 residues. Primers used for first-strand cDNA, a TRAV- and TRBV-specific set, covered both alpha and beta chains. Amplification, which lasted around 18 PCR cycles, used a constant-region primer and V-primer adapter to amplify TCRs. Each CDR3 protein gets one entry after TCRdb re-called the reads with MiXCR. The repertoire holds just over 90,000 distinct CDR3 sequences, roughly 19% seen once, with roughly 12% in the top ten. This clonotype was counted ten times or more. The time point was: after trial treatment. Treatment here: LDRT plus nivolumab, ipilimumab, low-dose cyclophosphamide and aspirin (RACIN trial). Each donor was administered nivolumab, ipilimumab, aspirin, low-dose cyclophosphamide and low-dose radiotherapy. Patients qualified if they had advanced solid tumors that lacked tumor-infiltrating lymphocytes.

The gene calls are TRBV5-1 and TRBJ2-1; tentatively, D is TRBD1 or TRBD2 (5 bases each). This receptor was taken from a female donor with ovarian cancer. The sequences come from PBMCs, collected after low-dose radiotherapy plus immunotherapy. DNA of the CDR3: TGCGCCAGCAGCTTTTTTCCCGAGGGGGAGCAGTTCTTC. This codes for CASSFFPEGEQFF.